A selection of T cell receptor beta chains follows, all from one sample in a study of blood T cells in healthy people across ages. MiXCR was run by TCRdb on the 5' RACE reads, yielding one entry per CDR3 protein. The sample yields over 1,500,000 distinct CDR3 sequences, roughly 50% seen once. Material for sequencing was blood. These receptors all come from a woman in her 40s in good health. CDR3s include the opening cysteine and the closing phenylalanine or tryptophan. A D gene is named only where the DNA matches it firmly. Size is stated for part of the rows, as once, few or many counts, or as a class when the clone is expanded.

cdr3_aa	cdr3_nt	v_call	d_call	clone_size	j_call
CASSQVLTEETQYF	TGTGCCAGCAGCCAAGTTTTGACAGAAGAGACCCAGTACTTC	TRBV3-1	-	many	TRBJ2-5
CASSGAPGLIYEQYF	TGTGCCAGCAGTGGGGCCCCGGGACTAATATACGAGCAGTACTTC	TRBV6-1	TRBD2	-	TRBJ2-7
CATNGLAAERYNEQFF	TGTGCCACCAACGGGCTAGCGGCGGAAAGATACAATGAGCAGTTCTTC	TRBV24-1	TRBD2	-	TRBJ2-1
CASSLARDYSPLHF	TGTGCCAGCAGCTTAGCAAGAGATTATTCACCCCTCCACTTT	TRBV7-8	-	-	TRBJ1-6
CSARVPTGGNTEAFF	TGCAGTGCTAGAGTCCCGACAGGGGGGAACACTGAAGCTTTCTTT	TRBV20-1	TRBD1	-	TRBJ1-1
CSAPGQGNAVYSNQPQHF	TGCAGTGCACCGGGACAGGGGAATGCGGTTTATAGCAATCAGCCCCAGCATTTT	TRBV20-1	TRBD1	once	TRBJ1-5
CASSPSLVVAGGGDEQFF	TGTGCCAGCAGCCCCAGCCTCGTTGTAGCGGGGGGCGGCGATGAGCAGTTCTTC	TRBV3-1	TRBD2	-	TRBJ2-1
CASSFGQAGTDMQYF	TGTGCCAGCAGTTTCGGGCAGGCAGGCACAGATATGCAGTATTTT	TRBV6-2/TRBV6-3	-	-	TRBJ2-3
CASSQDRLGNTEAFF	TGTGCCAGCAGCCAAGATCGTTTAGGAAACACTGAAGCTTTCTTT	TRBV4-2	-	-	TRBJ1-1
CAGRRQGGEQFF	TGTGCCGGCAGAAGACAGGGGGGTGAGCAGTTCTTC	TRBV7-2	TRBD1	-	TRBJ2-1